The entry below gives a single T cell receptor beta chain sequence along with its context. What it binds is not known. The data belong to a study of T cells in Graves' hyperthyroidism and ophthalmopathy. In the study overall: Peripheral blood draws took place at initial diagnosis, ahead of any treatment. Study conclusions and caveats: In blood, most of the thyroid clonotypes expanded above 0.001 were also present.

Looked up from germline, CDR1 is LNHDA and CDR2 is SQIVND (reference sequence). Trimming cost V 3 bases and J 1 base; bases outside gene matches: 10. The CDR3 covers 18 residues. Amplification yielded TCR beta CDR3 regions, with RNA transcripts as the source. First-round RT-PCR targeting the TCR CDR3 was performed with the HTBI primer set. TCRdb called the multiplex PCR reads again in MiXCR, with one record for every CDR3 protein. This sample has 410,000 or so distinct CDR3 sequences, with roughly 14% found just once. This TCR came from a man in his late teens or twenties with Graves' ophthalmopathy. The specimen was blood. The chain couples TRBV19 to TRBJ2-7; 12 nucleotides match TRBD2. The CDR3 nucleotides are TGTGCCAGTAGTATGGGAAGCCGACTAGCGGGGGTTTCCTACGAGCAGTACTTC. This translates into CASSMGSRLAGVSYEQYF.